There are many counts of the clone carrying this TCR beta chain. Its antigen remains unidentified. Time point denoted: newly diagnosed GD, antithyroid drugs for less than 3 months. The TCR library was made from RNA extracted from PBMCs. Arm-PCR of CDR3 regions with iRepertoire HTBI primers generated TCR beta libraries. TCRdb re-analysed the multiplex PCR reads in MiXCR, keeping a single row per CDR3 protein. The profile covers around 400,000 distinct CDR3 sequences, with about 11% appearing a single time and about 20% taken by the ten largest. This entry comes from a study of regulatory T cells in long-lasting Graves disease. Study context: Newly diagnosed Graves' patients had taken antithyroid drugs under 3 months. Whole-study results and caveats: Persistent patients shared more public clonotypes (2,741) than newly diagnosed patients (approximately 960).

V lost 4 bases, J lost 9 bases, and 13 bases lay in between. CDR1 is ENHRY, CDR2 SYGVKD, per germline. CDR3 length: 12 amino acids. These records were also assigned to another study, of T cells in Graves' hyperthyroidism and ophthalmopathy. This second study says: The study left out patients who had uncontrolled infection, other autoimmune disease, pregnancy or lactation. Peripheral blood also featured most of the thyroid clonotypes expanded above 0.001.

Source: peripheral blood mononuclear cells (PBMCs), taken at new diagnosis, from a patient treated with antithyroid drugs. The chain joins TRBV10-3 to TRBJ2-7; D is unresolved. The sequence came from a woman between 18 and 29 years old with Graves disease. The DNA for the CDR3 is TGTGCCATCAGTGGACCGTATCCGAGGCAGTACTTC. It translates to CAISGPYPRQYF.